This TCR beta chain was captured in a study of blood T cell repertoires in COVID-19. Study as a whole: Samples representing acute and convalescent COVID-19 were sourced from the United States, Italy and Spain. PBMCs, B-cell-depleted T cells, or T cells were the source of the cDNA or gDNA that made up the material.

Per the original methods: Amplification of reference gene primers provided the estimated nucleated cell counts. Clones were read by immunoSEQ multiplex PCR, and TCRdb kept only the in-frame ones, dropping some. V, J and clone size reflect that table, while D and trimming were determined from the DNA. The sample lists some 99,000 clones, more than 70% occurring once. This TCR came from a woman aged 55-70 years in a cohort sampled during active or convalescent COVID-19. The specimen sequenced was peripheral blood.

The CDR3 region has the DNA TGTGCCAGCAGTCAAATAGCGGAGGACGAGCAGTTCTTC. Its translation: CASSQIAEDEQFF. The chain combines TRBV28 with TRBJ2-1, with D perhaps TRBD2 (6 bases). V lost 5 bases to trimming and J lost 10 bases, with 15 bases between them. The CDR3 has 13 amino acids. CDR1 is MDHEN and CDR2 is SYDVKM in the germline V gene.